This T cell receptor beta chain was recovered during a study of blood T cell repertoires in COVID-19. Background on the study: Researchers got acute and convalescent COVID-19 samples from the United States, Italy and Spain. T cells, B-cell-depleted T cells, or PBMCs supplied cDNA or gDNA.

The CDR3 loop spans 13 amino acids. Looked up from germline, CDR1 is SGHRS and CDR2 is YFSETQ. Trimming pared 2 bases from V and 1 base from J, leaving 6 bases between. Enrolment of Seattle patients took place during active infection, and they were followed longitudinally. In the original analysis: Scientists estimated how many nucleated cells there were by amplifying reference gene primers. The data were produced by immunoSEQ multiplex PCR, yet TCRdb's version contains in-frame clones alone and is incomplete. The V and J calls and clone size were taken over from that table, and D and trimming were inferred from the DNA. The data hold 350,000 to 500,000 clones, with roughly 90% observed a single time.

Sequenced: peripheral blood. The chain is built from TRBV5-1 and TRBJ1-1; D perhaps matches TRBD1 (5 bases). This sequence was found in a man aged 18 to 29 with COVID-19, enrolled during active disease. CDR3 in DNA: TGCGCCAGCAGCTTTGGACAGAACACTGAAGCTTTCTTT. This sequence encodes CASSFGQNTEAFF.